These 27 T cell receptor beta chains originate from one sample sequenced in a study of cytomegalovirus exposure and HLA in healthy donors. It was with 60 Vbeta and 13 Jbeta primers that the PCR ran. Assay used: immunoSEQ multiplex PCR; TCRdb lists only in-frame clones, some missing. The table records approximately 300,000 clones, 80% of them present only once. The specimen sequenced was PBMCs. Receptors originate from a girl aged 2-15 years in good health and CMV-seronegative.

The chain couples TRBV9 to TRBJ1-2; D may be TRBD1 (6 bases). The length of the CDR3 is 15 residues. V shed 4 bases and J shed 0 bases, with 13 bases lying between them. Looked up from germline, CDR1 is SGDLS and CDR2 is YYNGEE. CDR3 amino acids: CASSPRTGSNYGYTF. In DNA form, the CDR3 reads TGTGCCAGCAGCCCCCGCACAGGGTCTAACTATGGCTACACCTTC.

V and J are TRBV28 and TRBJ2-7, with TRBD1 matching 10 bases. Losses at the gene ends were 5 bases for V and 4 bases for J; bases not matched to a gene: 11. The CDR3 has 16 residues. CDR1 is MDHEN and CDR2 is SYDVKM in the germline V gene. In nucleotides, the CDR3 is TGTGCCAGCAGTACTGAAGGGACAGGGGACACGTACGAGCAGTACTTC. This translates into CASSTEGTGDTYEQYF.

The chain couples TRBV5-1 to TRBJ2-4, with D possibly matching TRBD2 (6 bases). The germline CDR1 and CDR2 sequences are SGHRS and YFSETQ. V lost 2 bases and J lost 6, with 15 bases in between. The CDR3 contains 15 residues. The CDR3 here is CASSFTWGDGNIQYF. The DNA of the CDR3 is TGCGCCAGCAGCTTTACTTGGGGGGATGGAAACATTCAGTACTTC. The entire variable domain, with the rest obtained from reference TRBV5-1 and TRBJ2-4, is as follows: KAGVTQTPRYLIKTRGQQVTLSCSPISGHRSVSWYQQTPGQGLQFLFEYFSETQRNKGNFPGRFSGRQFSNSRSEMNVSTLELGDSALYLCASSFTWGDGNIQYFGAGTRLSVL.

The rearrangement uses TRBV6-5 and TRBJ1-2, with a tentative D call TRBD1 (6 bases). In germline, CDR1 is MNHEY, CDR2 SVGAGI. Trimming took 5 bases from V and 5 from J, leaving 15 bases between them. The CDR3 has 14 amino acids. CDR3 nucleotides: TGTGCCAGCAGTCAGGAGACAGGATCTTATGGCTACACCTTC. Translating gives CASSQETGSYGYTF.

This chain connects TRBV5-6 to TRBJ2-5; the match to TRBD2 covers 7 bases. The CDR3 extends over 14 amino acids. After removal of 1 base from V and 5 bases from J, the junction contained 5 bases not matched to a gene. Germline loops: CDR1 SGHDT, CDR2 YYEEEE. The DNA for the CDR3 is TGTGCCAGCAGCTTGTTCCAGGGAGGGGAGACCCAGTACTTC. Translated, it gives CASSLFQGGETQYF.

This sequence joins TRBV4-1 and TRBJ1-1; 10 positions match TRBD1. V was pared by 4 bases and J by 11 bases, with 10 bases of the junction left unmatched. Per germline, CDR1 MGHRA and CDR2 YSYEKL. CDR3 size: 14 residues. The CDR3 sequence is CASSLITTDRGAFF. The CDR3, as DNA: TGCGCCAGCAGCCTAATAACAACGGACAGGGGGGCTTTCTTT.

The chain employs TRBV6-1 and TRBJ1-2, with D tentatively TRBD1 (6 bases). The germline V gene encodes CDR1 MNHNS and CDR2 SASEGT. Trimming stripped 3 bases from V and 4 bases from J, with 12 bases between. CDR3 size: 14 residues. The CDR3 protein is CASSENRASYGYTF. In DNA, the CDR3 is TGTGCCAGCAGTGAGAACAGGGCGTCCTATGGCTACACCTTC.

V is TRBV19 and J is TRBJ2-7, with 9 positions matching TRBD1. Germline V gives CDR1 LNHDA, CDR2 SQIVND (reference sequence). J lost 4 bases, V lost 1 base, and 2 bases had no gene match. The CDR3 consists of 14 residues. In DNA form, the CDR3 reads TGTGCCAGTAGTATAGGGACAGGGGCGTACGAGCAGTACTTC. Translation: CASSIGTGAYEQYF.

The genes are TRBV27 and TRBJ1-6; the D is unclear. The V end was cut by 3 bases, the J end by 7 bases, with 19 bases between. This CDR3 comprises 17 residues. Germline loops: CDR1 MNHEY, CDR2 SMNVEV (reference sequence). CDR3 amino acids: CASSFLSGRPGNSPLHF. In DNA form, the CDR3 reads TGTGCCAGCAGTTTCCTATCAGGTCGACCTGGGAATTCACCCCTCCACTTT.

V and J are TRBV28 and TRBJ1-1; D remains unclear. Between the trimmed V and J ends, which lost 5 bases and 3 bases, there was a span of 10 bases. There are 13 residues in the CDR3. Germline V CDR1 and CDR2: MDHEN, SYDVKM. The DNA of the CDR3 is TGTGCCAGCAGTCCTAAATTGTACACTGAAGCTTTCTTT. Translation: CASSPKLYTEAFF.

About this clone: Germline and junction disagree at one end, which may indicate a read error. This chain uses TRBV7-9 with TRBJ2-1, with TRBD1 matching over 7 bases. The CDR3 has 18 residues. In germline, CDR1 is SEHNR, CDR2 FQNEAQ (reference sequence). This CDR3 is CASSLDRAPANYYNEQFF. DNA of the CDR3: TGTGCCAGCAGTTTAGACAGGGCGCCTGCCAACTATTACAATGAGCAGTTCTTC.

V usage is TRBV29-1 and J usage is TRBJ2-3; 8 bases map to TRBD1. Unmatched junction bases numbered 6, after V lost 5 bases and J lost 5 bases. CDR1 and CDR2 (germline): SQVTM, ANQGSEA. This CDR3 contains 13 residues. This CDR3 reads CSVRQGAKDTQYF. CDR3 coding DNA: TGCAGCGTTCGGCAGGGGGCGAAAGATACGCAGTATTTT.

This rearrangement joins TRBV6-5 to TRBJ2-1; TRBD2 might be the D (9 bases). V was cut by 5 bases and J by 10 bases, with 21 bases left in between. Germline loops: CDR1 MNHEY, CDR2 SVGAGI. The CDR3 has 15 amino acids. Written as DNA, the CDR3 is TGTGCCAGCAGTGTGGGGGCGGGAGGGGACAGGGAGCAGTTCTTC. It encodes CASSVGAGGDREQFF.

This clone was found once. The V call is TRBV5-4, the J call TRBJ1-2; no reliable D call. Germline V CDR1 and CDR2: SGHNT, YYREEE (reference sequence). The CDR3 is 14 residues long. Trimming took 4 bases from V and 4 from J, leaving 14 bases between them. The CDR3 loop is CASSQAVTIYGYTF. The DNA for the CDR3 is TGTGCCAGCAGCCAGGCGGTGACTATCTATGGCTACACCTTC.

The chain is built from TRBV2 and TRBJ1-2; D gene ambiguous. V lost 3 bases and J 2 bases, leaving 10 bases between the germline ends. The CDR3 has 14 amino acids. The germline V gene has CDR1 SNHLY and CDR2 FYNNEI. The DNA for the CDR3 is TGTGCCAGCAGTGAGGGCTGGCTCAACTATGGCTACACCTTC. It is translated as CASSEGWLNYGYTF.

This chain joins TRBV5-1 and TRBJ2-7; 7 bases agree with TRBD1. Germline values: CDR1 SGHRS, CDR2 YFSETQ. The CDR3 runs to 15 residues. V was pared by 4 bases and J by 7 bases, with 14 bases of the junction left unmatched. CDR3 sequence reads: CASSIRDSDLREQYF. The DNA of the CDR3 is TGCGCCAGCAGCATCAGGGACAGTGATTTAAGGGAGCAGTACTTC.

V usage is TRBV19 and J usage is TRBJ1-1; D possibly corresponds to TRBD1 (6 bases). The CDR3 consists of 15 residues. Trimming left V 10 bases short and J 5 bases short, with 23 bases between. The germline gives CDR1 LNHDA, CDR2 SQIVND (reference sequence). The CDR3 coding sequence is TGTGCCACCGATCCGGCAAAGGGAGGGGGAACTGAAGCTTTCTTT. Protein: CATDPAKGGGTEAFF.

J is TRBJ1-2 and V is TRBV10-2; D gene ambiguous. Germline CDR1 WSHSY, CDR2 SAAADI. The CDR3 spans 14 residues. Trimming stripped 1 base from V and 2 bases from J, with 8 bases between. As DNA, the CDR3 is TGCGCCAGCAGTGAGTTGGCAGGAAACTATGGCTACACCTTC. Amino acid sequence: CASSELAGNYGYTF.

The genes are TRBV19 and TRBJ2-2; 10 bases are a match to TRBD1. The CDR3 runs 15 residues. Germline lookup yields CDR1 LNHDA and CDR2 SQIVND (reference sequence). J gave up 4 bases and V 4 bases, and 3 bases lay outside the gene matches. CDR3 in DNA: TGTGCCAGTAGTAGACAGGGGGCAGGCACCGGGGAGCTGTTTTTT. Translated: CASSRQGAGTGELFF.

V usage is TRBV9 and J usage is TRBJ1-2; TRBD1 is a possible D gene (5 bases). Germline V gene sequence: CDR1 SGDLS, CDR2 YYNGEE. The V gene lost 3 bases and the J gene lost 7 bases, with 13 bases spanning the gap. CDR3 length equals 13 residues. The DNA for the CDR3 is TGTGCCAGCAGCGCAAACTTCGGGGGTGGCTACACCTTC. It encodes CASSANFGGGYTF. Together with reference TRBV9 and TRBJ1-2, the CDR3 gives the full variable domain: DSGVTQTPKHLITATGQRVTLRCSPRSGDLSVYWYQQSLDQGLQFLIQYYNGEERAKGNILERFSAQQFPDLHSELNLSSLELGDSALYFCASSANFGGGYTFGSGTRLTVV.

This clone was found once. CDR3 sequence (DNA): TGTGCCAGTACCGTAGCGGGAGGTTACAATGAGCAGTTCTTC. Its translation: CASTVAGGYNEQFF. The chain combines TRBV19 with TRBJ2-1; 10 bases match TRBD2. J lost 4 bases, V lost 7 bases, and 4 bases had no gene match. CDR1 is LNHDA and CDR2 is SQIVND in the germline V gene (reference sequence). The CDR3 totals 14 residues.

The chain employs TRBV19 and TRBJ2-3, with 14 bases aligning to TRBD2. CDR1 and CDR2 from the germline V gene are LNHDA and SQIVND (reference sequence). V shed 8 bases and J 5 bases; nucleotides not matched to a gene: 6. The CDR3 contains 15 residues. CDR3 region: CASAGLAGAGDTQYF. In DNA, the CDR3 is TGTGCCAGTGCGGGACTAGCGGGAGCTGGAGATACGCAGTATTTT.

V usage is TRBV7-9 and J usage is TRBJ2-3; the match to TRBD2 covers 11 bases. This CDR3 contains 16 residues. J lost 5 bases, V lost 1 base, and 5 bases had no gene match. Germline CDR1 is SEHNR and CDR2 is FQNEAQ (reference sequence). CDR3 DNA sequence: TGTGCCAGCAGCTTAGAACTAGCGGGAGAAGGAGATACGCAGTATTTT. It is translated as CASSLELAGEGDTQYF.

The rearrangement joins TRBV7-8 to TRBJ2-7; weak D call: TRBD1 (5 bases). V lost 4 bases to trimming and J lost 3 bases, with 13 bases between them. CDR1 SGHVS and CDR2 FQNEAQ come from the germline V gene. The CDR3 extends over 14 amino acids. CDR3 sequence: CASSWGSRDYEQYF. For the CDR3, the DNA is TGTGCCAGCAGCTGGGGTAGCAGGGACTACGAGCAGTACTTC.

The chain has TRBV14 and TRBJ2-1; the match to TRBD2 covers 10 bases. CDR1 is SGHDN and CDR2 is FVKESK in the germline V gene. The V gene end was trimmed by 4 bases and the J gene end by 9 bases; junction bases not matched to a gene: 3. The CDR3 contains 13 residues. The CDR3 nucleotides are TGTGCCAGCAGCCTCAGACTAGCGGGTGAGCAGTTCTTC. Its protein product is CASSLRLAGEQFF. Looking up the rest from reference TRBV14 and TRBJ2-1 gives the full variable domain: EAGVTQFPSHSVIEKGQTVTLRCDPISGHDNLYWYRRVMGKEIKFLLHFVKESKQDESGMPNNRFLAERTGGTYSTLKVQPAELEDSGVYFCASSLRLAGEQFFGPGTRLTVL.

The table lists this clone with a few counts. This rearrangement joins TRBV5-1 to TRBJ1-3; D unresolved. Germline V lookup: CDR1 SGHRS, CDR2 YFSETQ. Trimming took off 0 bases at V and 0 bases at J, with 7 bases between the two ends. CDR3 length: 15 residues. The CDR3 DNA reads as TGCGCCAGCAGCTTGGCTAGCTACTCTGGAAACACCATATATTTT. Encoded protein: CASSLASYSGNTIYF. The entire variable domain, with the rest obtained from reference TRBV5-1 and TRBJ1-3, is as follows: KAGVTQTPRYLIKTRGQQVTLSCSPISGHRSVSWYQQTPGQGLQFLFEYFSETQRNKGNFPGRFSGRQFSNSRSEMNVSTLELGDSALYLCASSLASYSGNTIYFGEGSWLTVV.

V and J are TRBV5-1 and TRBJ2-2; possible D gene TRBD2, 5 bases. V was cut by 1 base and J by 5 bases, with 15 bases left in between. CDR1 and CDR2 from the germline V gene are SGHRS and YFSETQ. The CDR3 extends over 16 amino acids. This CDR3 is CASSLRSPSPTGELFF. DNA for the CDR3: TGCGCCAGCAGCTTGCGGTCGCCTAGCCCGACCGGGGAGCTGTTTTTT.